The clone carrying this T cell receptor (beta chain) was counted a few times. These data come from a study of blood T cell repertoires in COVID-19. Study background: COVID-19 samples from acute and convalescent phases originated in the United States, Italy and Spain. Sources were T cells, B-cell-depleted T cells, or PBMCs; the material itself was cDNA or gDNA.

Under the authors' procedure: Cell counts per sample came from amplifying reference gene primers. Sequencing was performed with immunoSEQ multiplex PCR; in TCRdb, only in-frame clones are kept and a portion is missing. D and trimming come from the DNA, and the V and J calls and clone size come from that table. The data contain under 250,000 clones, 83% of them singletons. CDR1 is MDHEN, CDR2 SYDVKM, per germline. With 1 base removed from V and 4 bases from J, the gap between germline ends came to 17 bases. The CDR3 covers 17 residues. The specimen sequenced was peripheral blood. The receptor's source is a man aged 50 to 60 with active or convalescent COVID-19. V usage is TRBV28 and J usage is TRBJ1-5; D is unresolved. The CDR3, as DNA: TGTGCCAGCAGTTTATATCCCACCCGGGTCCAAAATCAGCCCCAGCATTTT. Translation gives CASSLYPTRVQNQPQHF.